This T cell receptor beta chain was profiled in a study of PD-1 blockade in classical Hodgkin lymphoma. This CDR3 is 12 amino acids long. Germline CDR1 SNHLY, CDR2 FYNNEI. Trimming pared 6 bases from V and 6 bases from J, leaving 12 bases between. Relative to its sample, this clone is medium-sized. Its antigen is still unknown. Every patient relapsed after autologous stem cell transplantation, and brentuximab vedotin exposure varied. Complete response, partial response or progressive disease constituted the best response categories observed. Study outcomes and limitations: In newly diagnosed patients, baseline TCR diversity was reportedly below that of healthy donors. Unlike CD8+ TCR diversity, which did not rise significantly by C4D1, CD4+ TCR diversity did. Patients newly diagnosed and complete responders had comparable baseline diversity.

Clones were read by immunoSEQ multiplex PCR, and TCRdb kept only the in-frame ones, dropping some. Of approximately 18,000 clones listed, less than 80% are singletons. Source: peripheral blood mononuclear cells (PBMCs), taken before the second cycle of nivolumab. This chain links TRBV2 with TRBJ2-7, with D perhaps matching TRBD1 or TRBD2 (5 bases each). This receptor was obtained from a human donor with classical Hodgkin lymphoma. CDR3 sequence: CASSATEGEQYF. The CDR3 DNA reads TGTGCCAGCAGCGCGACAGAGGGCGAGCAGTACTTC.